This TCR beta chain was captured in a study of blood T cell repertoires in COVID-19. Study summary: Samples representing acute and convalescent COVID-19 were sourced from the United States, Italy and Spain. PBMCs, B-cell-depleted T cells, or T cells provided the cDNA or gDNA that made up the material.

This clone came up once. Original methodology: From reference gene primer amplification, estimates of nucleated cell counts were derived. Clones were sequenced by immunoSEQ multiplex PCR, and TCRdb holds only the in-frame ones, with some missing. D and trimming come from the DNA, and the V and J calls and clone size come from that table. The sample lists around 150,000 clones, 70% to 85% occurring once. Germline lookup yields CDR1 MGHRA and CDR2 YSYEKL. V lost 4 bases and J lost 7; bases outside the gene matches: 11. This CDR3 spans 16 amino acids. The chain is built from TRBV4-1 and TRBJ2-1; 9 nucleotides align to TRBD2. This sequence originates from a woman over 75 with acute or convalescent COVID-19. Specimen: peripheral blood. The CDR3: CASSLIGLANGNEQFF. The CDR3 coding sequence is TGCGCCAGCAGCCTAATCGGACTAGCGAATGGGAATGAGCAGTTCTTC.